Following are 16 T cell receptor beta chains from one sample sequenced in a study of blood T cell repertoires in COVID-19 (dated by TCRdb to between 2020 and 2021). The library was obtained by the immunoSEQ multiplex PCR assay. TCRdb provides this immuneACCESS table in a form limited to in-frame rearrangements. Some clones are lacking; in checked studies, under half of them reflect an unresolved V gene, and why the rest are absent is not known. A total of roughly 140,000 clones appear in this sample, roughly 88% of them only once. The ten largest account for about a tenth of the sample. The sample taken for sequencing was peripheral blood. The receptors were gathered from a man in his sixties with active or convalescent COVID-19.

The chain uses TRBV7-2 and TRBJ1-5; D unresolved. Trimming stripped 1 base from V and 3 bases from J, with 7 bases between. From germline, CDR1 is SGHTA and CDR2 FQGNSA. The CDR3 has 14 residues. CDR3: CASSLDGFNQPQHF. The DNA of the CDR3 is TGTGCCAGCAGCTTAGACGGTTTCAATCAGCCCCAGCATTTT.

The gene calls are TRBV5-5 and TRBJ1-4, with D uncertain. The CDR3 extends over 19 amino acids. V gave up 0 bases and J gave up 6 bases, with 24 bases separating them. Germline V gives CDR1 SGHKS, CDR2 YYEKEE (reference sequence). CDR3 in DNA: TGTGCCAGCAGCTTGGCGGCACGGGGTCGACACCTCCGCTATGAAAAACTGTTTTTT. It yields the protein CASSLAARGRHLRYEKLFF.

The rearrangement joins TRBV19 to TRBJ1-2; 7 bases align to TRBD1. This CDR3 has 13 residues. Losses at the gene ends were 7 bases for V and 4 bases for J; bases not matched to a gene: 6. CDR1 LNHDA and CDR2 SQIVND come from the germline V gene (reference sequence). This CDR3 is CASTSQGFYGYTF. The CDR3, as DNA: TGTGCCAGTACCTCACAGGGGTTCTATGGCTACACCTTC.

The chain joins TRBV25-1 to TRBJ1-2; maybe TRBD1 (6 bases). The CDR3 totals 15 residues. CDR1 and CDR2 (germline): MGHDK, SYGVNS. Trimming removed 6 bases at V and 3 bases at J, with 17 bases between. The CDR3 region has the DNA TGTGCCAGCAGACACTCGGGAGGGGGAGACTATGGCTACACCTTC. This codes for CASRHSGGGDYGYTF.

The rearrangement links TRBV27 to TRBJ1-2; D is ambiguous. V was pared by 3 bases and J by 2 bases, with 10 bases between. This CDR3 comprises 14 residues. Germline-derived CDR1 and CDR2 are MNHEY and SMNVEV (reference sequence). The CDR3 spells CASSLTGVNYGYTF. Here the CDR3 DNA reads TGTGCCAGCAGTTTGACCGGGGTGAACTATGGCTACACCTTC.

The rearrangement uses TRBV3-1 (or the pseudogene TRBV3-2) and TRBJ2-2; 11 bases match TRBD2. The V gene end was trimmed by 0 bases and the J gene end by 5 bases; junction bases not matched to a gene: 5. Germline assignment: CDR1 LGHDT and CDR2 YNNKEL (reference sequence). CDR3 length: 17 amino acids. DNA for the CDR3: TGTGCCAGCAGCCAAGAGCGACTAGCGGGACAAACCGGGGAGCTGTTTTTT. Translation gives CASSQERLAGQTGELFF.

This sequence joins TRBV7-8 and TRBJ1-2; 7 nucleotides agree with TRBD1. The germline gives CDR1 SGHVS, CDR2 FQNEAQ. This CDR3 is built from 16 residues. With 2 bases clipped from V and 1 base from J, the junction kept 7 bases outside the gene matches. CDR3 bases: TGTGCCAGCAGCTTATTTCGGGGGACAGATAACTATGGCTACACCTTC. It translates to CASSLFRGTDNYGYTF.

The rearrangement uses TRBV7-2 and TRBJ1-1; 7 nucleotides align to TRBD1. CDR1 and CDR2 (germline): SGHTA, FQGNSA. The CDR3 sequence is 14 residues long. Trimming removed 5 bases from V and 1 base from J; junction bases left unmatched: 4. The CDR3 sequence is CASSRGQTNTEAFF. In nucleotides, the CDR3 is TGTGCCAGCAGCCGGGGACAGACGAACACTGAAGCTTTCTTT.

This chain uses TRBV19 with TRBJ1-5, with D possibly TRBD1 on 5 matching bases. V lost 9 bases and J 0 bases, leaving 15 bases between the germline ends. The germline V gene has CDR1 LNHDA and CDR2 SQIVND (reference sequence). The CDR3 is 15 residues long. Here the CDR3 reads CASQLQGFSNQPQHF. CDR3 bases: TGTGCCAGCCAACTCCAGGGATTTAGCAATCAGCCCCAGCATTTT.

This chain joins TRBV7-8 and TRBJ2-1; D might be TRBD2 (5 bases). Deletions cut 0 bases from V and 4 bases from J, with 10 bases between. CDR3 size: 15 residues. Per germline, CDR1 SGHVS and CDR2 FQNEAQ. The DNA for the CDR3 is TGTGCCAGCAGCTTAGCGGGAGTTGCTTACAATGAGCAGTTCTTC. The encoded protein is CASSLAGVAYNEQFF.

The chain has TRBV10-2 and TRBJ1-1, with a weak D call TRBD1 (6 bases). The CDR3 has 13 amino acids. The V gene's germline CDR1 is WSHSY and CDR2 SAAADI. Trimming left V 6 bases short and J 1 base short, with 9 bases between. As DNA, the CDR3 is TGCGCCAGCAGGGGGGCTGGGAACACTGAAGCTTTCTTT. It is translated as CASRGAGNTEAFF.

This chain uses TRBV19 with TRBJ1-6; 9 bases match TRBD1. V shed 4 bases, J shed 8 bases, and the junction held 12 bases outside the gene matches. There are 17 residues in the CDR3. The germline CDR1 and CDR2 sequences are LNHDA and SQIVND (reference sequence). CDR3 amino acids: CASSTTGGLTGDSPLHF. CDR3 in DNA: TGTGCCAGTAGTACTACAGGGGGCCTTACAGGGGATTCACCCCTCCACTTT.

The genes are TRBV7-9 and TRBJ1-1; D perhaps matches TRBD1 (6 bases). Germline-derived CDR1 and CDR2 are SEHNR and FQNEAQ (reference sequence). V was pared by 5 bases and J by 1 base, with 17 bases between. This CDR3 has 16 residues. In nucleotides, the CDR3 is TGTGCCAGCAGCGACCTAACAGGGCCGGGGAACACTGAAGCTTTCTTT. Its protein product is CASSDLTGPGNTEAFF.

The gene calls are TRBV30 and TRBJ1-5; 9 nucleotides match TRBD1. V trimming: 4 bases; J trimming: 4 bases; junction bases outside the gene matches: 8. Per germline, CDR1 GTSNPN and CDR2 SVGIG (reference sequence). The CDR3 runs to 15 residues. CDR3 nucleotides: TGTGCCTGGAAACAGACAGGGGGGTGGAATCAGCCCCAGCATTTT. Translated: CAWKQTGGWNQPQHF.

The chain joins TRBV12-3 or TRBV12-4 to TRBJ1-1; D is ambiguous. Trimming left V 7 bases short and J 10 bases short, with 10 bases between. The CDR3 covers 10 residues. CDR3: CASKQTSAFF. Here the CDR3 DNA reads TGTGCCAGCAAGCAGACTTCAGCTTTCTTT.

The rearrangement links TRBV7-2 to TRBJ2-2; weak D call: TRBD2 (6 bases). The CDR3 loop spans 13 amino acids. From germline, CDR1 is SGHTA and CDR2 FQGNSA. The ends were cut back, 5 bases at V and 6 bases at J, with 10 bases in the middle. CDR3 residues: CASSGRLAGELFF. CDR3 coding DNA: TGTGCCAGCAGCGGGAGACTAGCCGGGGAGCTGTTTTTT.